Listed here are 16 T cell receptor beta chains from one sample, sequenced in a study of blood T cell repertoires in COVID-19. Produced via immunoSEQ multiplex PCR; TCRdb's table is partial and in-frame only. The repertoire holds about 130,000 clones, with approximately 91% as singletons. What was sequenced was peripheral blood. The receptors shown here come from a woman older than 75 with acute or convalescent COVID-19.

The chain recombines TRBV13 with TRBJ2-3, with 9 bases identical to TRBD2. The germline V gene encodes CDR1 PRHDT and CDR2 FYEKMQ (reference sequence). The CDR3 is made up of 17 amino acids. Trimming removed 5 bases from V and 3 bases from J; junction bases left unmatched: 12. This chain's CDR3 is CASSPPAGGPDTDTQYF. The CDR3 bases are TGTGCCAGCAGCCCACCCGCGGGAGGGCCGGATACAGATACGCAGTATTTT.

V and J are TRBV20-1 and TRBJ1-5; D is undetermined. Germline values: CDR1 DFQATT, CDR2 SNEGSKA (reference sequence). The V end was cut by 3 bases, the J end by 4 bases, with 19 bases between. The CDR3 contains 16 residues. The CDR3 DNA follows: TGCAGTGCTAGTTCGTGGGCCGCTGGAAAAAATCAGCCCCAGCATTTT. Protein sequence: CSASSWAAGKNQPQHF.

This chain links TRBV11-2 with TRBJ1-6, with D possibly matching TRBD1 (6 bases). Germline lookup yields CDR1 SGHAT and CDR2 FQNNGV. Trimming took off 2 bases at V and 8 bases at J, with 13 bases between the two ends. The CDR3 runs 15 residues. The CDR3 DNA is TGTGCCAGCAGCTTAAAGCAGACAGGTCATTCACCCCTCCACTTT. The encoded protein is CASSLKQTGHSPLHF.

The V call is TRBV5-5, the J call TRBJ2-7, with 8 positions matching TRBD1. V dropped 0 bases and J dropped 3; count of bases not matched to a gene: 5. The germline V gene encodes CDR1 SGHKS and CDR2 YYEKEE (reference sequence). The CDR3 extends over 15 amino acids. CDR3 in amino acids: CASSLGRGQFYEQYF. The DNA for the CDR3 is TGTGCCAGCAGCTTGGGCAGGGGGCAATTCTACGAGCAGTACTTC.

This chain connects TRBV2 to TRBJ2-2, with TRBD1 as a possible D gene (5 bases). Germline V lookup: CDR1 SNHLY, CDR2 FYNNEI. This CDR3 is 16 amino acids long. V shed 6 bases and J shed 6 bases, with 20 bases lying between them. CDR3 sequence (DNA): TGTGCCAGCAGGAATGGGGCAGGGCGAGGTTCCGGGGAGCTGTTTTTT. Amino acid sequence: CASRNGAGRGSGELFF.

This chain joins TRBV10-3 and TRBJ2-7, with 9 bases that match TRBD1. The CDR3 runs to 14 residues. The germline gives CDR1 ENHRY, CDR2 SYGVKD. Trimming at V came to 6 bases and at J to 3 bases, leaving 6 bases not matched to a gene. CDR3 sequence: CAIRSGQGNYEQYF. CDR3 nucleotides: TGTGCCATCAGATCGGGACAGGGTAACTACGAGCAGTACTTC.

The J gene is TRBJ2-3, the V gene TRBV7-2; 10 bases line up with TRBD2. The CDR3 sequence is 16 residues long. The V and J ends lost 2 bases and 4 bases, in that order; junction bases with no gene match: 6. Looked up from germline, CDR1 is SGHTA and CDR2 is FQGNSA. This CDR3 reads CASSLRLAGVSDTQYF. Written as DNA, the CDR3 is TGTGCCAGCAGCTTAAGGCTAGCGGGGGTTTCAGATACGCAGTATTTT.

This chain connects TRBV3-1 (or the pseudogene TRBV3-2) to TRBJ2-7; 8 nucleotides agree with TRBD1. The germline V gene has CDR1 LGHDT and CDR2 YNNKEL (reference sequence). This CDR3 spans 14 amino acids. The J segment lost 6 bases and the V segment lost 7 bases, leaving 11 bases of the junction unmatched. CDR3 in DNA: TGTGCCAGCACCCCAGCAGGACAGGGCTTCGAGCAGTACTTC. Its protein product is CASTPAGQGFEQYF.

The chain employs TRBV6-2 or TRBV6-3 and TRBJ2-3; weak D call: TRBD1 (7 bases). V shed 5 bases and J shed 2 bases, with 23 bases lying between them. This CDR3 region has 18 residues. Germline V gene lookup returns CDR1 MNHEY and CDR2 SVGEGT. DNA of the CDR3: TGTGCCAGCAGTAGGACTGGAGGGGGCACGCGATCCACAGATACGCAGTATTTT. It specifies CASSRTGGGTRSTDTQYF.

The chain recombines TRBV28 with TRBJ1-2; TRBD1 matches 8 bases. Trimming cost V 4 bases and J 4 bases; bases outside gene matches: 5. CDR1 and CDR2 from the germline V gene are MDHEN and SYDVKM. This CDR3 region has 14 residues. As DNA, the CDR3 is TGTGCCAGCAGTTCCACAGGGGGATCCTATGGCTACACCTTC. It translates to CASSSTGGSYGYTF.

As DNA, the CDR3 is TGTGCCAGCAGTGAGATTGGGACATCCTACGAGCAGTACTTC. Its protein is CASSEIGTSYEQYF. The chain uses TRBV28 and TRBJ2-7; D may be TRBD1 (6 bases). Germline-derived CDR1 and CDR2 are MDHEN and SYDVKM. V dropped 5 bases and J dropped 1 base, with 12 bases sitting between them. CDR3 length equals 14 residues.

The CDR3 region has the DNA TGTGCCAGTAGCCAACCGGGACAGGGATCCCAAGCTTTCTTT. Translating it yields CASSQPGQGSQAFF. The chain combines TRBV19 with TRBJ1-1; 9 bases agree with TRBD1. This CDR3 region has 14 residues. The germline V gene encodes CDR1 LNHDA and CDR2 SQIVND (reference sequence). V was pared by 6 bases and J by 9 bases, with 11 bases of the junction left unmatched.

The chain joins TRBV6-2 or TRBV6-3 to TRBJ1-4; 8 bases fit TRBD1. V was clipped by 4 bases and J by 8 bases; unmatched bases: 9. The CDR3 runs 15 residues. Germline V gene sequence: CDR1 MNHEY, CDR2 SVGEGT. CDR3 in DNA: TGTGCCAGCAGTTTCGGACAGGGACATGGCGAAAAACTGTTTTTT. Protein sequence: CASSFGQGHGEKLFF.

The chain carries TRBV6-4 and TRBJ1-6; a weak D match, TRBD1 (5 bases). V lost 0 bases and J lost 7, with 10 bases in between. The V gene's germline CDR1 is MRHNA and CDR2 SNTAGT. The length of the CDR3 is 15 residues. The CDR3 sequence is CASSDSPGRNSPLHF. CDR3 coding DNA: TGTGCCAGCAGTGACTCGCCAGGGAGGAATTCACCCCTCCACTTT.

By frequency in the sample, this clone is medium-sized. The chain is built from TRBV5-4 and TRBJ1-2, with 8 positions matching TRBD1. The CDR3 consists of 16 residues. V was clipped by 0 bases and J by 6 bases; unmatched bases: 10. The V gene's germline CDR1 is SGHNT and CDR2 YYREEE (reference sequence). CDR3 coding DNA: TGTGCCAGCAGCTTGGGCCGCAGGGGGCATCGAGATGGCTACACCTTC. Its protein is CASSLGRRGHRDGYTF.

This chain uses TRBV24-1 with TRBJ1-1; the D gene is possibly TRBD1 (6 bases). This CDR3 comprises 14 residues. V was clipped by 11 bases and J by 4 bases, with 19 bases between them. In germline, CDR1 is KGHDR, CDR2 SFDVKD. This CDR3 is CAIPYREGSTEAFF. For the CDR3, the DNA is TGTGCCATCCCATACAGGGAAGGAAGCACTGAAGCTTTCTTT.